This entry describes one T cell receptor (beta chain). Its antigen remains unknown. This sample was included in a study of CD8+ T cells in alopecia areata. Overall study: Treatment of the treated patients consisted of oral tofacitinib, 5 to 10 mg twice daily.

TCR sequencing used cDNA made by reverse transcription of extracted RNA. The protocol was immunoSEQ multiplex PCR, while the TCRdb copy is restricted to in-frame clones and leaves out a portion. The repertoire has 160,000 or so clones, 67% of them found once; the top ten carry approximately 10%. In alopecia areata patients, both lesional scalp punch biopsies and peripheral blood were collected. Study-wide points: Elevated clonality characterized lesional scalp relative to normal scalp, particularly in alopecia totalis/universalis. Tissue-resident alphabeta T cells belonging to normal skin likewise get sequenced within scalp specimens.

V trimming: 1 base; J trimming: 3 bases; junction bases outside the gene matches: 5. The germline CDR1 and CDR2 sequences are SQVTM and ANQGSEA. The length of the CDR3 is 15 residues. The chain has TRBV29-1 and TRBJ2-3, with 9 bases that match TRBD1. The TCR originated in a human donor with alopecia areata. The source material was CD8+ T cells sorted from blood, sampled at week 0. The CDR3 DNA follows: TGCAGCGTTGAAGGGGACAGGGTGTGGACAGATACGCAGTATTTT. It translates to CSVEGDRVWTDTQYF.